This TCR beta chain was recovered during a study of shared clonotypes between healthy human individuals. Measured with immunoSEQ multiplex PCR; TCRdb has only the in-frame clones, and not every one. The data contain about 680,000 clones, 90% to 95% of them seen just once; the ten biggest clones take up roughly 24%. Cells designated naive CD8 were CD45RO-negative and were positively selected for CCR7, with terminally differentiated effector memory CD45RA+ cells excluded. This clone was seen only once. Germline V gene sequence: CDR1 MNHNY, CDR2 SVGAGI (reference sequence). The length of the CDR3 is 13 residues. With 2 bases removed from V and 6 bases from J, the gap between germline ends came to 8 bases.

This clonotype was obtained from a man aged 30 to 39 in good health. Material for sequencing was naive CD8+ T cells sorted from blood. The V call is TRBV6-6, the J call TRBJ2-1; weak D call: TRBD1 (5 bases). CDR3 protein: CASSYGAFNEQFF. Here the CDR3 DNA reads TGTGCCAGCAGTTACGGGGCCTTCAATGAGCAGTTCTTC.